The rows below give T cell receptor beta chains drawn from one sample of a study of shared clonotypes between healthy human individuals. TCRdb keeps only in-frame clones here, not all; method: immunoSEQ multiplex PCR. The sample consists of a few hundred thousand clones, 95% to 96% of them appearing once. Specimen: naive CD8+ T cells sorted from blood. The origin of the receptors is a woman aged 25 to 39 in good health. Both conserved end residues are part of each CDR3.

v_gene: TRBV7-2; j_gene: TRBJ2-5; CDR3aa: CASSLVAAGTESQETQYF
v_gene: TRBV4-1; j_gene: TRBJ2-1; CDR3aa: CASSQWTSDNEQFF
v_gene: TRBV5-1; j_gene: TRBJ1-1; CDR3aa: CASSSTGANTEAFF
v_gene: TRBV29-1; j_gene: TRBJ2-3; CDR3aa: CSVGLTETRYHTSTDTQYF
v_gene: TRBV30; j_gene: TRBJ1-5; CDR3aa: CAWSVGTGNQPQHF
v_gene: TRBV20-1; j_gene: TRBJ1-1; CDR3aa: CSATGGAFF
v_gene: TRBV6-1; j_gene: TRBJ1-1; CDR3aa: CASTVVQTNTEAFF
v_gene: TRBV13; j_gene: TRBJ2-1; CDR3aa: CASWEIAGSYNEQFF
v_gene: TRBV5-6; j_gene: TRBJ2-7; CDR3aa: CASSFGGTYEQYF
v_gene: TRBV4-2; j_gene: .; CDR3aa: CASSQDTGGRTYEQYF
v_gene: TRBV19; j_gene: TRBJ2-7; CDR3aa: CASSIAGQGAREQYF
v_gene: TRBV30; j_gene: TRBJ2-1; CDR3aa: CAWRGSGYNEQFF
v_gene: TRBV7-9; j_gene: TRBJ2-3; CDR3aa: CASSPPLATSTDTQYF
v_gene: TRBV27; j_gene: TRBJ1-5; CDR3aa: CASSPGTGVQPQHF
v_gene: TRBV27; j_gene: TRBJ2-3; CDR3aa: CASSFGTGAVDTQYF
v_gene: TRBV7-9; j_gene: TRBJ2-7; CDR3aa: CASIPSGAGYEQYF
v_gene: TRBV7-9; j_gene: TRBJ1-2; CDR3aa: CASSPGQGTYGYTF
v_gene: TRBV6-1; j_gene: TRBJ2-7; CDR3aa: CASRNYEQYF
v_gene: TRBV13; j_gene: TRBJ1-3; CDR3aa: CASSSHGASGNTIYF
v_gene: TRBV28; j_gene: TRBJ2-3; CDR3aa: CASSPWDAWQYF
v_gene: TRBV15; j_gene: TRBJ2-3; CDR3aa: CATSREKSGPTQYF
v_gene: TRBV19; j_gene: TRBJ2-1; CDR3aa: CASSGDSIYNEQFF
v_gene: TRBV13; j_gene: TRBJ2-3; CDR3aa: CASSLGGSTDTQYF
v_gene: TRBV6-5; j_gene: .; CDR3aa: CASSKLAGAGEQYF
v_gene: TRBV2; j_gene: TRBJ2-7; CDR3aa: CASMDISYEQYF
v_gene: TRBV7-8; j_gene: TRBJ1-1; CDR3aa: CASSLERSRGHDTEAFF
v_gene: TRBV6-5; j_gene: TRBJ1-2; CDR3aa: CASNGAGGYTF
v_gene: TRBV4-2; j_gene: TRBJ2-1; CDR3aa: CASSQDLGTRDEQFF
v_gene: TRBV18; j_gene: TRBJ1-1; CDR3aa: CASSEIGGGAITEAFF
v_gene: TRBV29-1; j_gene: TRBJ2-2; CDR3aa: CSARLASTGELFF
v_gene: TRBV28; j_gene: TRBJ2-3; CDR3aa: CASNYHTWGDTQYF
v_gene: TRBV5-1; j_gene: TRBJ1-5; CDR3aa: CASSTDGSLGNQPQHF
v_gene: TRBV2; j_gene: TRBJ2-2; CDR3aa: CASREIAGGNTGELFF
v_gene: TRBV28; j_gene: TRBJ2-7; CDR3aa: CASRTDRYEQYF
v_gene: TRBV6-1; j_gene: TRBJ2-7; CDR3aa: CASSETGPYEQYF
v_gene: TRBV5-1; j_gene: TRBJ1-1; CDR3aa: CASSNTAGATEAFF
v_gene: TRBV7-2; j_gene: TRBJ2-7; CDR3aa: CASSLEISGSLHEQYF
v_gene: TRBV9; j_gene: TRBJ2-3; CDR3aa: CASRGPGTSGTDTQYF
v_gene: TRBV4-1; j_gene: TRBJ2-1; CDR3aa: CASSQVKGLGGLSEQFF
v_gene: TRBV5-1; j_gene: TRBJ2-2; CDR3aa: CASSLGPWGNTGELFF
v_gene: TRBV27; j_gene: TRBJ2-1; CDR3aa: CASSLSASGYNEQFF
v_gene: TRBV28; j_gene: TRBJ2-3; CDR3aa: CASSSLTGTSGRWVDTQYF
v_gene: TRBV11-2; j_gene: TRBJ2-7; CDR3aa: CASSLGFARLAGFYEQYF
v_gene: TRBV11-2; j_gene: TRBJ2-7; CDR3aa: CASSGTGGASYEQYF
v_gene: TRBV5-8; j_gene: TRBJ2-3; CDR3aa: CASSSGLKITDTQYF
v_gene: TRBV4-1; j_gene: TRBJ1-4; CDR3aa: CASSQQDRSNEKLFF
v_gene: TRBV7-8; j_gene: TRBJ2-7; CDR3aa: CASSPGLAGARLGEQYF
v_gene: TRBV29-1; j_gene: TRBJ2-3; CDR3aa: CSMKGQATDTQYF
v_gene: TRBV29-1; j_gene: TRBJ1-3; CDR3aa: CSVERTNDSGNTIYF